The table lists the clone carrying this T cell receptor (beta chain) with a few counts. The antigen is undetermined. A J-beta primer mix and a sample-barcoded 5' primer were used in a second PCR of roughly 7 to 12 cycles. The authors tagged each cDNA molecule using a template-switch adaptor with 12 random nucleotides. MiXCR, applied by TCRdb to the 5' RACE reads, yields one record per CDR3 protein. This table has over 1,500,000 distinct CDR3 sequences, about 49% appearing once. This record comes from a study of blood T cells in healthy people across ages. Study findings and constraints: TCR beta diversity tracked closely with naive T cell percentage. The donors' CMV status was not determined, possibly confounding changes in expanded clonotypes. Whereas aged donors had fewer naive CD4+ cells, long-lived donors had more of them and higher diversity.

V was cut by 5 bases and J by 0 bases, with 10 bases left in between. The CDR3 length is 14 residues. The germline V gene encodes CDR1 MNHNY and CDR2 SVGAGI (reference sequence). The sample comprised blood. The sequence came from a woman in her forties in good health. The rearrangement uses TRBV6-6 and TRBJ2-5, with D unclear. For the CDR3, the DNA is TGTGCCAGCAGTGTGCCCGGGTACCAAGAGACCCAGTACTTC. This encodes CASSVPGYQETQYF.